Below are 19 T cell receptor beta chains sequenced from a single sample in a study of blood T cell repertoires in COVID-19 (dated by TCRdb to 2020 to 2022). Libraries were made using the immunoSEQ multiplex PCR assay. TCRdb limited this immuneACCESS table to in-frame rearrangements with V and J called. A share of clones is missing; checked studies link under half to unresolved V genes, and the rest is unexplained. This sample lists over 150,000 clones; over 80% were detected once. The leading ten clones occupy roughly 2.9% of the sample. The sample comprised peripheral blood. The receptors were sampled from a woman aged 55 to 70 with acute or convalescent COVID-19.

The V and J genes are TRBV7-9 and TRBJ1-1; a weak D match, TRBD1 (6 bases). CDR1 and CDR2 from the germline V gene are SEHNR and FQNEAQ (reference sequence). The CDR3 is 14 amino acids. With 5 bases removed from V and 1 base from J, the gap between germline ends came to 11 bases. CDR3 sequence: CASSRLGQNTEAFF. CDR3 coding DNA: TGTGCCAGCAGCCGGTTGGGACAGAACACTGAAGCTTTCTTT. Full variable domain (missing parts from reference TRBV7-9 and TRBJ1-1): DTGVSQNPRHKITKRGQNVTFRCDPISEHNRLYWYRQTLGQGPEFLTYFQNEAQLEKSRLLSDRFSAERPKGSFSTLEIQRTEQGDSAMYLCASSRLGQNTEAFFGQGTRLTVV.

V is TRBV5-1 and J is TRBJ2-3; 9 bases match TRBD2. The length of the CDR3 is 14 residues. Germline trimming cut 3 bases from V and 4 bases from J; bases unmatched to any gene: 3. Germline V gives CDR1 SGHRS, CDR2 YFSETQ. CDR3: CASSYGTSSDTQYF. CDR3 coding DNA: TGCGCCAGCAGCTACGGGACTAGCTCAGATACGCAGTATTTT. Supplemented by reference TRBV5-1 and TRBJ2-3, the full variable domain reads KAGVTQTPRYLIKTRGQQVTLSCSPISGHRSVSWYQQTPGQGLQFLFEYFSETQRNKGNFPGRFSGRQFSNSRSEMNVSTLELGDSALYLCASSYGTSSDTQYFGPGTRLTVL.

The rearrangement uses TRBV28 and TRBJ1-1, with 8 bases fitting TRBD1. The CDR3 is made up of 14 amino acids. J was trimmed by 4 bases and V by 6 bases; bases with no gene match: 7. The germline gives CDR1 MDHEN, CDR2 SYDVKM. For the CDR3, the DNA is TGTGCCAGCAGCCCCGGACAGGGTGTCACTGAAGCTTTCTTT. Protein product: CASSPGQGVTEAFF.

The J gene is TRBJ1-1, the V gene TRBV19; D possibly corresponds to TRBD1 (5 bases). Looked up from germline, CDR1 is LNHDA and CDR2 is SQIVND (reference sequence). Trimming stripped 5 bases from V and 0 bases from J, with 13 bases between. The CDR3 has 15 residues. The CDR3 loop reads CASSPGGGMNTEAFF. The CDR3, as DNA: TGTGCCAGTAGTCCCGGGGGGGGAATGAACACTGAAGCTTTCTTT.

The rearrangement links TRBV28 to TRBJ1-2, with D maybe TRBD1 (5 bases). Per the germline V gene, CDR1 is MDHEN and CDR2 is SYDVKM. The CDR3 consists of 12 residues. V lost 4 bases, J lost 5 bases, and 8 bases lay in between. For the CDR3, the DNA is TGTGCCAGCAGTTCAGGGAGGTATGGCTACACCTTC. Its translation is CASSSGRYGYTF.

V and J are TRBV7-9 and TRBJ2-1; 12 bases map to TRBD2. CDR1 is SEHNR, CDR2 FQNEAQ, per germline (reference sequence). The CDR3 totals 16 residues. V was pared by 4 bases and J by 5 bases, with 6 bases of the junction left unmatched. CDR3 DNA sequence: TGTGCCAGCAGCTCGTCTAGCGGGGGGGCCCACAATGAGCAGTTCTTC. This gives the protein CASSSSSGGAHNEQFF. The whole variable domain, remainder taken from reference TRBV7-9 and TRBJ2-1, is DTGVSQNPRHKITKRGQNVTFRCDPISEHNRLYWYRQTLGQGPEFLTYFQNEAQLEKSRLLSDRFSAERPKGSFSTLEIQRTEQGDSAMYLCASSSSSGGAHNEQFFGPGTRLTVL.

This clone was counted a few times. The chain links TRBV11-2 to TRBJ2-5; 14 nucleotides line up with TRBD2. V lost 5 bases and J lost 5; bases outside the gene matches: 7. CDR1 and CDR2 from the germline V gene are SGHAT and FQNNGV. The CDR3 totals 16 residues. CDR3 in amino acids: CASSETSGGAWETQYF. DNA for the CDR3: TGTGCCAGCAGCGAGACTAGCGGGGGGGCCTGGGAGACCCAGTACTTC.

The chain joins TRBV6-2 or TRBV6-3 to TRBJ1-5, with 9 positions matching TRBD1. The CDR3 runs to 20 residues. Germline values: CDR1 MNHEY, CDR2 SVGEGT. V lost 4 bases and J lost 2; bases outside the gene matches: 18. The chain's CDR3 is CASSSDLVTGGVWGNQPQHF. The CDR3, as DNA: TGTGCCAGCAGTTCCGATTTGGTGACAGGGGGAGTTTGGGGCAATCAGCCCCAGCATTTT.

The chain couples TRBV7-9 to TRBJ1-2, with TRBD1 identical over 7 bases. Unmatched junction bases numbered 5, after V lost 5 bases and J lost 8 bases. Germline V gene sequence: CDR1 SEHNR, CDR2 FQNEAQ (reference sequence). This CDR3 region has 12 residues. This CDR3 reads CASSVQGQGYTF. As DNA, the CDR3 is TGTGCCAGCAGCGTACAGGGGCAGGGCTACACCTTC.

The chain joins TRBV10-3 to TRBJ2-7; TRBD2 is a possible D gene (7 bases). Germline V gene lookup returns CDR1 ENHRY and CDR2 SYGVKD. This CDR3 contains 15 residues. V dropped 0 bases and J dropped 6 bases, with 15 bases sitting between them. CDR3 nucleotide sequence: TGTGCCATCAGTGAGTCGTTCGGACTAGGGGGCGAGCAGTACTTC. It is translated as CAISESFGLGGEQYF.

The chain has TRBV18 and TRBJ2-6; tentatively, D is TRBD2 (6 bases). The CDR3 runs to 15 residues. Germline CDR1 is KGHSH and CDR2 is LQKENI. Trimming left V 4 bases short and J 1 base short, with 8 bases between. The DNA of the CDR3 is TGTGCCAGCTCACTTCGGGAGTCTGGGGCCAACGTCCTGACTTTC. Translation: CASSLRESGANVLTF.

DNA of the CDR3: TGTGCCAGCTCACCCTTGGCATCGGACACTTCGTACCAAGAGACCCAGTACTTC. Its translation is CASSPLASDTSYQETQYF. The chain has TRBV18 and TRBJ2-5, with D possibly matching TRBD1 (5 bases). Trimming took 3 bases from V and 0 from J, leaving 20 bases between them. This CDR3 is built from 18 residues. Looked up from germline, CDR1 is KGHSH and CDR2 is LQKENI.

This chain connects TRBV5-1 to TRBJ1-1, with D uncertain. CDR1 SGHRS and CDR2 YFSETQ come from the germline V gene. V shed 1 base and J shed 1 base, with 8 bases lying between them. The CDR3 has 14 amino acids. CDR3 region: CASSLQTGNTEAFF. Here the CDR3 DNA reads TGCGCCAGCAGCTTGCAGACGGGGAACACTGAAGCTTTCTTT.

The chain has TRBV7-2 and TRBJ2-6; 11 nucleotides line up with TRBD2. CDR1 and CDR2 (germline): SGHTA, FQGNSA. The junction had 1 base not matched to a gene; V was cut back by 2 bases and J by 1 base. The CDR3 extends over 17 amino acids. Here the CDR3 DNA reads TGTGCCAGCAGCTTACTAGCGGGGGGATCTGGGGCCAACGTCCTGACTTTC. Residues: CASSLLAGGSGANVLTF.

The chain recombines TRBV4-3 with TRBJ1-4, with 8 bases matching TRBD1. Losses at the gene ends were 3 bases for V and 3 bases for J; bases not matched to a gene: 18. CDR3 length equals 20 residues. Germline loops: CDR1 LGHNA, CDR2 YSLEER. This chain's CDR3 is CASSQAGTGRSHEANEKLFF. The CDR3 DNA reads TGCGCCAGCAGCCAGGCCGGGACAGGCCGTTCCCATGAGGCTAATGAAAAACTGTTTTTT.

The rearrangement joins TRBV27 to TRBJ1-1; D possibly corresponds to TRBD1 (5 bases). The germline V gene encodes CDR1 MNHEY and CDR2 SMNVEV (reference sequence). The V end was cut by 4 bases, the J end by 1 base, with 7 bases between. This CDR3 is 13 amino acids long. CDR3 coding DNA: TGTGCCAGCAGTTCAGGGTGGAACACTGAAGCTTTCTTT. Translating gives CASSSGWNTEAFF.

The CDR3 loop is CASSLRGGRGTDTQYF. CDR3 in DNA: TGTGCCAGCAGCTTAAGGGGGGGCCGAGGCACAGATACGCAGTATTTT. The chain recombines TRBV7-2 with TRBJ2-3, with D possibly TRBD2 on 7 matching bases. Germline V lookup: CDR1 SGHTA, CDR2 FQGNSA. Trimming left V 2 bases short and J 1 base short, with 13 bases between. The CDR3 is 16 residues long.

This clone was picked up one time. The J gene is TRBJ1-2, the V gene TRBV5-6, with a possible D match to TRBD1 (6 bases). With 1 base removed from V and 6 bases from J, the gap between germline ends came to 10 bases. Germline loops: CDR1 SGHDT, CDR2 YYEEEE. CDR3 length: 13 amino acids. Here the CDR3 DNA reads TGTGCCAGCAGCTTGATTACAGGGAATGGCTACACCTTC. This encodes CASSLITGNGYTF. The whole variable domain, filled in from reference TRBV5-6 and TRBJ1-2, reads DAGVTQSPTHLIKTRGQQVTLRCSPKSGHDTVSWYQQALGQGPQFIFQYYEEEERQRGNFPDRFSGHQFPNYSSELNVNALLLGDSALYLCASSLITGNGYTFGSGTRLTVV.

This chain joins TRBV3-1 (or the pseudogene TRBV3-2) and TRBJ2-1, with D unresolved. Trimming pared 5 bases from V and 5 bases from J, leaving 22 bases between. Germline CDR1 is LGHDT and CDR2 is YNNKEL (reference sequence). This CDR3 is built from 17 residues. The CDR3 bases are TGTGCCAGCAGCTCTATCCGTCCCATTTCCATCGACAATGAGCAGTTCTTC. It translates to CASSSIRPISIDNEQFF.